This entry lists 25 T cell receptor beta chains sequenced from one sample in a study of blood T cells in healthy people across ages. Primed by a sample-barcoded 5' primer and a J-beta primer mix, a second PCR proceeded for about 6 to 12 cycles. Each CDR3 protein is one row after TCRdb ran MiXCR on the 5' RACE reads. The sample has about 1.4 million distinct CDR3 sequences; 59% are singletons. The sample consisted of blood. These receptors came from a man aged 18 to 30 in good health.

CDR3 bases: TGTGCCAGCAGGGGGACAGAGTCTGGAAAACTGTTTTTT. This translates into CASRGTESGKLFF. V gene TRBV28 combines with J gene TRBJ1-4, with 7 bases lining up with TRBD1. The junction had 8 bases not matched to a gene; V was cut back by 6 bases and J by 10 bases. The CDR3 spans 13 residues. Per germline, CDR1 MDHEN and CDR2 SYDVKM. The whole variable domain, filled in from reference TRBV28 and TRBJ1-4, reads DVKVTQSSRYLVKRTGEKVFLECVQDMDHENMFWYRQDPGLGLRLIYFSYDVKMKEKGDIPEGYSVSREKKERFSLILESASTNQTSMYLCASRGTESGKLFFGSGTQLSVL.

The rearrangement links TRBV20-1 to TRBJ2-7; D ambiguous. Germline-derived CDR1 and CDR2 are DFQATT and SNEGSKA (reference sequence). Trimming cost V 5 bases and J 0 bases, with 14 bases left between them. This CDR3 contains 14 residues. CDR3 bases: TGCAGTGCTCCTCAGACGCCCCTCTCCTACGAGCAGTACTTC. Its protein is CSAPQTPLSYEQYF.

The chain employs TRBV4-1 and TRBJ2-2; tentatively, D is TRBD2 (6 bases). The germline V and J ends were trimmed by 5 bases and 0 bases, with 19 bases remaining between them. CDR3 size: 18 residues. Germline CDR1 reads MGHRA; CDR2 reads YSYEKL. For the CDR3, the DNA is TGCGCCAGCAGCATCTCCCTCGGCAGCGGGTCGAACACCGGGGAGCTGTTTTTT. Protein sequence: CASSISLGSGSNTGELFF.

V usage is TRBV7-9 and J usage is TRBJ2-1, with a weak D call TRBD2 (6 bases). Germline V gene data show CDR1 as SEHNR and CDR2 as FQNEAQ (reference sequence). V dropped 7 bases and J dropped 5 bases, with 15 bases sitting between them. The CDR3 contains 14 residues. Written as DNA, the CDR3 is TGTGCCAGCACCAGGAGGAGGGGCCACAATGAGCAGTTCTTC. Translated, it gives CASTRRRGHNEQFF.

This clonotype has only a few counts. The V call is TRBV15, the J call TRBJ2-7; maybe TRBD1 (6 bases). Germline V gives CDR1 LNHNV, CDR2 YYDKDF (reference sequence). The CDR3 contains 14 residues. Between the trimmed V and J ends, which lost 5 bases and 2 bases, there was a span of 13 bases. CDR3 sequence: CATSPHRTAYEQYF. The CDR3 nucleotides read TGTGCCACCAGCCCCCATCGGACAGCCTACGAGCAGTACTTC.

The rearrangement links TRBV7-9 to TRBJ2-5, with TRBD2 matching over 11 bases. This CDR3 contains 16 residues. CDR1 is SEHNR, CDR2 FQNEAQ, per germline (reference sequence). Trimming took 4 bases from V and 3 from J; bases not matched to a gene: 7. CDR3 in amino acids: CASSWAQTSGKETQYF. The CDR3 coding sequence is TGTGCCAGCAGCTGGGCTCAGACTAGCGGGAAAGAGACCCAGTACTTC.

This clonotype was observed a handful of times. The V and J genes are TRBV25-1 and TRBJ1-2; D ambiguous. From germline, CDR1 is MGHDK and CDR2 SYGVNS. The CDR3 contains 11 residues. With 11 bases removed from V and 8 bases from J, the gap between germline ends came to 15 bases. Here the CDR3 reads CASSAGSGYTF. The CDR3 DNA reads as TGTGCCTCCTCGGCAGGTTCGGGCTACACCTTC.

In this sample, this clonotype turned up a few times. The rearrangement uses TRBV29-1 and TRBJ2-1; D unresolved. Germline V gene data show CDR1 as SQVTM and CDR2 as ANQGSEA. The CDR3 covers 12 residues. V was cut by 5 bases and J by 8 bases, with 13 bases left in between. The CDR3 nucleotides read TGCAGCGTTCATAATAGTGGCGATGAGCAGTTCTTC. This encodes CSVHNSGDEQFF.

The table lists this clonotype with many counts. The rearrangement joins TRBV27 to TRBJ2-7, with D hard to call. Germline CDR1 is MNHEY and CDR2 is SMNVEV (reference sequence). V lost 6 bases and J lost 1, with 10 bases in between. There are 13 residues in the CDR3. The CDR3 here is CASSSLGSYEQYF. DNA for the CDR3: TGTGCCAGCAGCTCGTTAGGGTCCTACGAGCAGTACTTC.

The chain couples TRBV4-3 to TRBJ2-5; D remains ambiguous. The better agreement between TRBJ2-7 and the DNA end casts doubt on the J call. Per germline, CDR1 LGHNA and CDR2 YSLEER. The CDR3 is 14 residues long. The CDR3 nucleotides read TGCGCCAGCAGCCAAGTATGGTCGGGTTCCGAGCAGTACTTC. As protein: CASSQVWSGSEQYF.

Points on this clonotype: At one of its ends the junction is not consistent with the germline gene, which may arise from a read error. This sequence joins TRBV6-2 or TRBV6-3 and TRBJ1-2; TRBD1 matches at 7 bases. Germline CDR1 MNHEY, CDR2 SVGEGT. This CDR3 has 16 residues. The CDR3 is CTSSYSTGDDSYGYTF. CDR3 DNA: TGTACCAGCAGTTACTCTACAGGGGATGATTCCTATGGCTACACCTTC.

The chain links TRBV29-1 to TRBJ2-7, with a possible D match to TRBD1 (6 bases). Germline V gene lookup returns CDR1 SQVTM and CDR2 ANQGSEA. The CDR3 runs to 11 residues. The CDR3 reads CTGATYNEQYF. In DNA form, the CDR3 reads TGCACAGGGGCTACCTACAATGAGCAGTACTTC.

The genes are TRBV11-2 and TRBJ2-5; D is undetermined. Germline CDR1 is SGHAT and CDR2 is FQNNGV. Between the trimmed V and J ends, which lost 0 bases and 4 bases, there was a span of 15 bases. This CDR3 is built from 16 residues. The CDR3 bases are TGTGCCAGCAGCTTAGATTTGGGGTCAAGCCTAGAGACCCAGTACTTC. Translated, it gives CASSLDLGSSLETQYF.

The chain links TRBV20-1 to TRBJ2-1; TRBD2 aligns across 12 bases. Germline CDR1 DFQATT, CDR2 SNEGSKA (reference sequence). V gave up 3 bases and J gave up 1 base; unmatched junction bases: 7. There are 17 residues in the CDR3. The CDR3 DNA sequence: TGCAGTGCTAGCGGACTAGCGGGGTTAGGATCCTACAATGAGCAGTTCTTC. As protein: CSASGLAGLGSYNEQFF.

The V and J genes are TRBV7-9 and TRBJ2-3, with D possibly being TRBD1 or TRBD2 (5 bases each). This CDR3 has 11 amino acids. The germline gives CDR1 SEHNR, CDR2 FQNEAQ (reference sequence). The V end lost 4 bases, the J end lost 14 bases, and 13 bases lay between the germline ends. The CDR3, as DNA: TGTGCCAGCAGCTCGTGGGACGGGTGGTATTTT. Protein product: CASSSWDGWYF.

CDR3 residues: CASSGSQGAPGDTQYF. DNA of the CDR3: TGTGCCAGCAGTGGCAGCCAGGGGGCTCCGGGAGATACGCAGTATTTT. The genes are TRBV12-3 or TRBV12-4 and TRBJ2-3, with 8 bases that match TRBD1. CDR3 size: 16 residues. J gave up 5 bases and V 5 bases, and 12 bases lay outside the gene matches.

The table lists this clonotype with a few counts. Here the CDR3 DNA reads TGTGCCAGCAGTTCCAGTAGCTATTCGAATGAGCAGTTCTTC. It specifies CASSSSSYSNEQFF. J is TRBJ2-1 and V is TRBV6-5; no reliable D call. The CDR3 loop spans 14 amino acids. Trimming removed 4 bases from V and 7 bases from J, with 14 bases in between. Germline V gene sequence: CDR1 MNHEY, CDR2 SVGAGI.

In the case of this clonotype: One end of the junction fails to match germline, which may point to a read error. This rearrangement joins TRBV13 to TRBJ1-2; unclear D gene. The CDR3 runs to 15 residues. From germline, CDR1 is PRHDT and CDR2 FYEKMQ (reference sequence). The CDR3, as DNA: TGTGCCAACAGCTCTGAAACGGACGAGGGCTATGGCTACACCTTC. It encodes CANSSETDEGYGYTF.

The chain is built from TRBV7-9 and TRBJ2-6, with TRBD1 as a possible D gene (5 bases). CDR1 SEHNR and CDR2 FQNEAQ come from the germline V gene (reference sequence). This CDR3 is 17 amino acids long. Between the trimmed V and J ends, which lost 4 bases and 4 bases, there was a span of 17 bases. In DNA, the CDR3 is TGTGCCAGCAGCTCTTGGACAAGTTCGCCCGGGGCCAACGTCCTGACTTTC. Amino acids: CASSSWTSSPGANVLTF.

V and J are TRBV13 and TRBJ2-1; the D call may be TRBD1 or TRBD2 (6 bases each). The CDR3 consists of 17 residues. V was cut by 9 bases and J by 0 bases, with 21 bases left in between. Germline CDR1 and CDR2: PRHDT and FYEKMQ (reference sequence). The CDR3 nucleotides read TGTGCCAGAACCATCGGGGGCCCAGCGGGCTCCTACAATGAGCAGTTCTTC. Translating it yields CARTIGGPAGSYNEQFF.

The V and J genes are TRBV4-2 and TRBJ1-1, with D tentatively TRBD1 (6 bases). Trimming pared 0 bases from V and 0 bases from J, leaving 8 bases between. Germline V gene sequence: CDR1 LGHNA, CDR2 YNFKEQ. The CDR3 is made up of 15 amino acids. CDR3 sequence: CASSQEQGVNTEAFF. DNA of the CDR3: TGTGCCAGCAGCCAAGAACAGGGAGTGAACACTGAAGCTTTCTTT.

The genes are TRBV11-2 and TRBJ1-5, with D uncertain. V gave up 4 bases and J gave up 3 bases, with 7 bases separating them. In germline, CDR1 is SGHAT, CDR2 FQNNGV. The CDR3 consists of 13 residues. This CDR3 reads CASSSVINQPQHF. As DNA, the CDR3 is TGTGCCAGCAGCTCTGTCATCAATCAGCCCCAGCATTTT.

The chain couples TRBV20-1 to TRBJ2-3; TRBD2 matches 12 bases. CDR1 is DFQATT and CDR2 is SNEGSKA in the germline V gene (reference sequence). The CDR3 has 15 residues. The J segment lost 4 bases and the V segment lost 7 bases, leaving 9 bases of the junction unmatched. The CDR3 protein is CSVVPSGGVSDTQYF. The CDR3, as DNA: TGCAGTGTAGTCCCTAGCGGGGGGGTCTCAGATACGCAGTATTTT.

The V gene is TRBV11-2, the J gene TRBJ1-1; D is ambiguous. V gave up 3 bases and J gave up 3 bases, with 11 bases separating them. From germline, CDR1 is SGHAT and CDR2 FQNNGV. The CDR3 spans 14 residues. The CDR3 DNA is TGTGCCAGCAGCTTTGGGTCTAGCTACACTGAAGCTTTCTTT. This sequence encodes CASSFGSSYTEAFF.

This clonotype was recorded a few times. J is TRBJ2-3 and V is TRBV6-5; D is perhaps TRBD1 (6 bases). The germline CDR1 and CDR2 sequences are MNHEY and SVGAGI. V was shortened by 6 bases and J by 6 bases, with 16 bases between the two germline ends. The length of the CDR3 is 14 residues. The CDR3 nucleotides read TGTGCCAGCAGACCGACAGGCGCCAGGGATACGCAGTATTTT. Translated: CASRPTGARDTQYF.